The clone carrying this T cell receptor (beta chain) was recorded a few times. These data are taken from a study of T-cell reconstitution after alpha-beta-depleted transplantation in children. Researchers prepared the TCRbeta library using unique molecular identifiers, the study reports. TCRdb called the PCR reads again in MiXCR, with one record for every CDR3 protein. The sample carries about 640,000 distinct CDR3 sequences, approximately 15% recorded once. This receptor was identified in a human donor who donated a stem cell graft to a child with acute myeloid leukemia. Sequencing was performed on PBMCs from the stem cell graft donor, taken from the stem cell graft.

The CDR3 sequence is CASSLSGQGHNEQFF. CDR3 in DNA: TGTGCCAGCAGCTTATCCGGACAGGGTCACAATGAGCAGTTCTTC. The chain carries TRBV7-2 and TRBJ2-1; 8 bases map to TRBD1. CDR1 and CDR2 (germline): SGHTA, FQGNSA. Trimming took 2 bases from V and 5 from J; bases not matched to a gene: 5. This CDR3 is built from 15 residues.